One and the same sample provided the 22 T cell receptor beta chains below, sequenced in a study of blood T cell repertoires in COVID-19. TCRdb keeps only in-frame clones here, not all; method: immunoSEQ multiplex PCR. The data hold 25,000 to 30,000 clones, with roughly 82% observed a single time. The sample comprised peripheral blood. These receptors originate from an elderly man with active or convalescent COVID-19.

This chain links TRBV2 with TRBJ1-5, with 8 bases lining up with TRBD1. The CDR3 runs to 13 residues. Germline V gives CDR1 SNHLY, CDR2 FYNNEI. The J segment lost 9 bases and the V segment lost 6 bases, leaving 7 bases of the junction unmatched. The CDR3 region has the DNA TGTGCCAGCAGCACGACAGGGGCTCGGCCCCAGCATTTT. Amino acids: CASSTTGARPQHF.

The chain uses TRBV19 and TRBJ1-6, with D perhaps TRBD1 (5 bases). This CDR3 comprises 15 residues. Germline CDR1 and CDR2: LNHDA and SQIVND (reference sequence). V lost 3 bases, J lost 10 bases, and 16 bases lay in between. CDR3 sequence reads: CASSIERRGRSPLHF. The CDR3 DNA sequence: TGTGCCAGTAGTATCGAAAGAAGGGGCCGATCACCCCTCCACTTT. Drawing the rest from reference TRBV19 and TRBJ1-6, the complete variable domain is DGGITQSPKYLFRKEGQNVTLSCEQNLNHDAMYWYRQDPGQGLRLIYYSQIVNDFQKGDIAEGYSVSREKKESFPLTVTSAQKNPTAFYLCASSIERRGRSPLHFGNGTRLTVT.

In DNA, the CDR3 is TGTGCCAGCAGTCCGCCGGGACTCAGCACAGATACGCAGTATTTT. This encodes CASSPPGLSTDTQYF. The rearrangement links TRBV6-5 to TRBJ2-3; maybe TRBD2 (6 bases). Germline CDR1 is MNHEY and CDR2 is SVGAGI. Between the trimmed V and J ends, which lost 5 bases and 0 bases, there was a span of 12 bases. This CDR3 contains 15 residues.

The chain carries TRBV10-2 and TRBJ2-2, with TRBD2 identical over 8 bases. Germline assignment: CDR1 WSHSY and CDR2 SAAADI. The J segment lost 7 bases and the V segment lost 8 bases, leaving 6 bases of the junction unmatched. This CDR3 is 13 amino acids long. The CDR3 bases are TGCGCCAGCCGACTAGCGACGGACGGGGAGCTGTTTTTT. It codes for CASRLATDGELFF.

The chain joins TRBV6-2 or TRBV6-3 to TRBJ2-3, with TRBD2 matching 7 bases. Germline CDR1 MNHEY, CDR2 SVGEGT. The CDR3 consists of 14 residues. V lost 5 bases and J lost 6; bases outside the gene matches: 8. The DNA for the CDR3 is TGTGCCAGCAGTCGGTATGGGACTATTGATACGCAGTATTTT. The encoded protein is CASSRYGTIDTQYF.

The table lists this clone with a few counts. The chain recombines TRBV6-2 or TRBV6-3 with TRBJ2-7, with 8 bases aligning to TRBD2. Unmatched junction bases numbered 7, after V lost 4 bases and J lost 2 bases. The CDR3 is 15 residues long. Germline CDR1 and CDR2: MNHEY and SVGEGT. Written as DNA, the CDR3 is TGTGCCAGCAGTTTTTTAGCGGGGATGACCTACGAGCAGTACTTC. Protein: CASSFLAGMTYEQYF.

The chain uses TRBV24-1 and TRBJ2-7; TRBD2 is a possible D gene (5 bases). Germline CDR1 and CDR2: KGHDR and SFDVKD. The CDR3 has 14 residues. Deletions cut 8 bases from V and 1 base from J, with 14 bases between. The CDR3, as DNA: TGTGCCACCACCGCGCTAGCCAATTCCTACGAGCAGTACTTC. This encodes CATTALANSYEQYF.

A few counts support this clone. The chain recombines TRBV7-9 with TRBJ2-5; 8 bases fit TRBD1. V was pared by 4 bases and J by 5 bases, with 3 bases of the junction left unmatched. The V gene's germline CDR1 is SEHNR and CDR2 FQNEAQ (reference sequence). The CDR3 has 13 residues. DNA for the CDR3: TGTGCCAGCAGCTCCAGGGGGCCGGAGACCCAGTACTTC. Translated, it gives CASSSRGPETQYF. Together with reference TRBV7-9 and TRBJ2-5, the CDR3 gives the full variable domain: DTGVSQNPRHKITKRGQNVTFRCDPISEHNRLYWYRQTLGQGPEFLTYFQNEAQLEKSRLLSDRFSAERPKGSFSTLEIQRTEQGDSAMYLCASSSRGPETQYFGPGTRLLVL.

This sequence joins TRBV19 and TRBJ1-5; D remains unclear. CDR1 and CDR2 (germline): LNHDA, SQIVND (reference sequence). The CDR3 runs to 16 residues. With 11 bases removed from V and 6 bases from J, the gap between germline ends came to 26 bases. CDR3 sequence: CAGQKLGTSPPQPQHF. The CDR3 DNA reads TGTGCCGGCCAGAAGCTAGGCACTTCTCCCCCTCAGCCCCAGCATTTT. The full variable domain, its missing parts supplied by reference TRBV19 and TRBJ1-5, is DGGITQSPKYLFRKEGQNVTLSCEQNLNHDAMYWYRQDPGQGLRLIYYSQIVNDFQKGDIAEGYSVSREKKESFPLTVTSAQKNPTAFYLCAGQKLGTSPPQPQHFGDGTRLSIL.

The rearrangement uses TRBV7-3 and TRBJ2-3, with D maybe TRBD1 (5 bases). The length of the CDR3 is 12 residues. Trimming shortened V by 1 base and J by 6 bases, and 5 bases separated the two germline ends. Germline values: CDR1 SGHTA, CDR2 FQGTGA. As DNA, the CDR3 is TGTGCCAGCAGCTTAAAGGGGGATACGCAGTATTTT. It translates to CASSLKGDTQYF.

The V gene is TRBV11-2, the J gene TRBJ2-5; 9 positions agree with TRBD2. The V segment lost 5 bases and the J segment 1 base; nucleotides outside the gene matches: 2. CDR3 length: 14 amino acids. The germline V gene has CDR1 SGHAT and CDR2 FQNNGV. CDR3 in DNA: TGTGCCAGCAGCCTGGGACTAGCCCAAGAGACCCAGTACTTC. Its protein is CASSLGLAQETQYF.

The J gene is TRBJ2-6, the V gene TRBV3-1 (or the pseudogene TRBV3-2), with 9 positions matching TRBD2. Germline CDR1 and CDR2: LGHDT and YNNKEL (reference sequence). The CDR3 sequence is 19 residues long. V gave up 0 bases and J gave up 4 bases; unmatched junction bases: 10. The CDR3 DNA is TGTGCCAGCAGCCAAGAGCTAGCGGGGCACTCTCTGGGGGCCAACGTCCTGACTTTC. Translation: CASSQELAGHSLGANVLTF.

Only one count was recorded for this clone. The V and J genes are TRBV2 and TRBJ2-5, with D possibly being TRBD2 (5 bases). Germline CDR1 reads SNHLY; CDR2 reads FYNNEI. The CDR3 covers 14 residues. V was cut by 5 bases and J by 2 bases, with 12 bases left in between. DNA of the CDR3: TGTGCCAGCAGTTCAGGACGGGGACAAGAGACCCAGTACTTC. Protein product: CASSSGRGQETQYF.

The CDR3 nucleotides are TGCGCCAGCAGCTTGGGGGCGGGGACCAACACCGGGGAGCTGTTTTTT. Translation: CASSLGAGTNTGELFF. V is TRBV5-1 and J is TRBJ2-2; possible D gene TRBD2, 6 bases. V shed 0 bases and J shed 2 bases, with 11 bases lying between them. The CDR3 is made up of 16 amino acids. Germline lookup yields CDR1 SGHRS and CDR2 YFSETQ.

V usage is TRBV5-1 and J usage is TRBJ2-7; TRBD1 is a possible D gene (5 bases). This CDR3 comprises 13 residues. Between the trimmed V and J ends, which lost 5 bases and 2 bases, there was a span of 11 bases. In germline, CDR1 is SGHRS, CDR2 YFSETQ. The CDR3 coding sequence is TGCGCCAGCAGGACAGAGGCTGCCTACGAGCAGTACTTC. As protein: CASRTEAAYEQYF. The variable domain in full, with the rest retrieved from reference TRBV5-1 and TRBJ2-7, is KAGVTQTPRYLIKTRGQQVTLSCSPISGHRSVSWYQQTPGQGLQFLFEYFSETQRNKGNFPGRFSGRQFSNSRSEMNVSTLELGDSALYLCASRTEAAYEQYFGPGTRLTVT.

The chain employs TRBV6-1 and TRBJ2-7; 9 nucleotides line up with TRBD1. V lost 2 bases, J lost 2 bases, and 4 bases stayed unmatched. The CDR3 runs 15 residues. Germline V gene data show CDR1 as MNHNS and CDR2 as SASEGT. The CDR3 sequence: CASSELDRGPYEQYF. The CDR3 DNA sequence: TGTGCCAGCAGTGAACTGGACAGGGGCCCCTACGAGCAGTACTTC.

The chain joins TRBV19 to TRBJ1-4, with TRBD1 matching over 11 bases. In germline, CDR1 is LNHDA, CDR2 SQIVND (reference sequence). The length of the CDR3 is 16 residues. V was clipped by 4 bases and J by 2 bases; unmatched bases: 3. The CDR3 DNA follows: TGTGCCAGTAGTACGGACAGGGGGCGGACTAATGAAAAACTGTTTTTT. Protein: CASSTDRGRTNEKLFF.

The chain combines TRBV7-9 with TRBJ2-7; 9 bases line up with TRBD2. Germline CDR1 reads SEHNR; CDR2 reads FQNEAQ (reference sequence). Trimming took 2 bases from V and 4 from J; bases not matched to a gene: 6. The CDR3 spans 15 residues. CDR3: CASSLREAGGYEQYF. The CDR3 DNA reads TGTGCCAGCAGCTTAAGAGAAGCGGGAGGATACGAGCAGTACTTC.

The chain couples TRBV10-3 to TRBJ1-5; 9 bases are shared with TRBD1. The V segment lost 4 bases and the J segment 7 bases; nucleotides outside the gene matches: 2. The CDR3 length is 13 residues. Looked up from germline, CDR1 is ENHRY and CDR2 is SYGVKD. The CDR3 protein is CAISGGQGQPQHF. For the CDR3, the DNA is TGTGCCATCAGTGGGGGACAGGGACAGCCCCAGCATTTT.

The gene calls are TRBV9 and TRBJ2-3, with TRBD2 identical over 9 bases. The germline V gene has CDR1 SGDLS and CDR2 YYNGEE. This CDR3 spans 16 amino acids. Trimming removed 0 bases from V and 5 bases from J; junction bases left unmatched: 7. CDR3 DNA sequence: TGTGCCAGCAGCGTAGGGCGGGGGGGCCAAGTAGATACGCAGTATTTT. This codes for CASSVGRGGQVDTQYF.

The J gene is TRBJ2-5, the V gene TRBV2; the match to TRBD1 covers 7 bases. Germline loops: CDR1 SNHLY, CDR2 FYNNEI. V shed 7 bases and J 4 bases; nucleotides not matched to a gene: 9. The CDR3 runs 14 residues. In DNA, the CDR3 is TGTGCCAGCAACTCCGCCGGGACAGCAGAGACCCAGTACTTC. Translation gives CASNSAGTAETQYF.

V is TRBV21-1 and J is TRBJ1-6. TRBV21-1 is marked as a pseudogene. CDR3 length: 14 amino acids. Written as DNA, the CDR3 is TGTGCCAGCAGCATTAGACTGAGACTTTCACCCCTCCACTTT. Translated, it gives CASSIRLRLSPLHF.